These 17 T cell receptor beta chains were sequenced from one sample in a study of blood T cells in healthy people across ages. The second PCR ran about 6 to 11 cycles with a sample-barcoded 5' primer and J-beta primers. Using its own MiXCR run on the 5' RACE reads, TCRdb lists one record per CDR3 protein. The sample lists about 570,000 distinct CDR3 sequences, over 25% seen once, with over 3.5% in the top ten. These sequences were also reported in another study, on T cells of mothers and their children.

Sequencing was carried out using blood. Receptors originate from a boy under 10 years old in good health.

The gene calls are TRBV5-1 and TRBJ2-3; TRBD1 is a possible D gene (5 bases). CDR1 and CDR2 (germline): SGHRS, YFSETQ. Trimming took 7 bases from V and 2 from J, leaving 14 bases between them. CDR3 length: 14 amino acids. The CDR3 reads CASRTGPSTDTQYF. In DNA, the CDR3 is TGCGCCAGCCGTACAGGACCCTCCACAGATACGCAGTATTTT.

The sample holds a few counts of this clonotype. CDR3 in amino acids: CASSGGLAASTDTQYF. In DNA form, the CDR3 reads TGTGCCAGCAGCGGGGGACTAGCGGCTAGCACAGATACGCAGTATTTT. The rearrangement links TRBV7-6 to TRBJ2-3; 11 bases match TRBD2. J lost 0 bases, V lost 5 bases, and 4 bases had no gene match. Germline V gene data show CDR1 as SGHVS and CDR2 as FNYEAQ. This CDR3 has 16 residues.

V and J are TRBV4-3 and TRBJ2-1; D is undetermined. The CDR3 sequence is 14 residues long. Between the trimmed V and J ends, which lost 0 bases and 2 bases, there was a span of 5 bases. Germline CDR1 reads LGHNA; CDR2 reads YSLEER. The DNA for the CDR3 is TGCGCCAGCAGCCAAGATCGGACCTACAATGAGCAGTTCTTC. Translation gives CASSQDRTYNEQFF.

This chain joins TRBV29-1 and TRBJ2-2; D call uncertain. The CDR3 sequence is 14 residues long. V was clipped by 6 bases and J by 0 bases, with 11 bases between them. CDR1 and CDR2 from the germline V gene are SQVTM and ANQGSEA. The CDR3 region is CSVDYSSNTGELFF. The CDR3 nucleotides are TGCAGCGTCGATTACAGCTCGAACACCGGGGAGCTGTTTTTT.

This clonotype was recorded at least ten times. The V call is TRBV7-8, the J call TRBJ2-1; D tentatively fits TRBD1 or TRBD2 (6 bases each). The DNA end favors TRBJ2-5, so the J call may be wrong. The germline V gene encodes CDR1 SGHVS and CDR2 FQNEAQ. The CDR3 totals 15 residues. DNA for the CDR3: TGTGCCAGCAGCTTAGACGGGGGCCGGGAGGAGACCCAGTACTTC. The encoded protein is CASSLDGGREETQYF.

The V and J genes are TRBV20-1 and TRBJ1-4; D is possibly TRBD1 (6 bases). The germline V and J ends were trimmed by 6 bases and 8 bases, with 13 bases remaining between them. In germline, CDR1 is DFQATT, CDR2 SNEGSKA (reference sequence). The CDR3 covers 12 residues. CDR3 sequence (DNA): TGCAGTGCCCCCCTGGGGGGCGAAAAACTGTTTTTT. Amino acid sequence: CSAPLGGEKLFF.

This clonotype was found a few times. CDR3 sequence reads: CASSYSAGQGTYEQYF. CDR3 DNA sequence: TGTGCCAGCAGTTACTCAGCCGGGCAGGGAACCTACGAGCAGTACTTC. The gene calls are TRBV6-5 and TRBJ2-7, with D possibly being TRBD1 (5 bases). This CDR3 spans 16 amino acids. Per germline, CDR1 MNHEY and CDR2 SVGAGI. Trimming stripped 0 bases from V and 2 bases from J, with 14 bases between.

The chain recombines TRBV7-2 with TRBJ2-7, with 9 bases fitting TRBD1. Trimming at V came to 4 bases and at J to 3 bases, leaving 7 bases not matched to a gene. The CDR3 sequence is 15 residues long. CDR1 is SGHTA, CDR2 FQGNSA, per germline. This CDR3 reads CASSSPGQGFYEQYF. The CDR3 nucleotides are TGTGCCAGCAGCTCCCCCGGACAGGGGTTCTACGAGCAGTACTTC.

The chain couples TRBV15 to TRBJ2-1; TRBD1 matches at 7 bases. Germline V CDR1 and CDR2: LNHNV, YYDKDF (reference sequence). The V gene end was trimmed by 3 bases and the J gene end by 6 bases; junction bases not matched to a gene: 5. The CDR3 is made up of 14 amino acids. The CDR3 here is CATSSRDRGNEQFF. CDR3 sequence (DNA): TGTGCCACCAGCAGCCGGGACAGAGGCAATGAGCAGTTCTTC.

This clonotype occurred a few times. The chain couples TRBV20-1 to TRBJ2-5, with 9 bases lining up with TRBD1. The V segment lost 3 bases and the J segment 2 bases; nucleotides outside the gene matches: 7. This CDR3 region has 15 residues. The germline gives CDR1 DFQATT, CDR2 SNEGSKA (reference sequence). CDR3 loop: CSASPLGQGQETQYF. The CDR3, as DNA: TGCAGTGCTAGCCCCCTGGGACAGGGACAAGAGACCCAGTACTTC.

This clonotype was seen a handful of times. The V call is TRBV24-1, the J call TRBJ1-2; no definite D call. Trimming took 0 bases from V and 5 from J, leaving 0 bases between them. The germline V gene encodes CDR1 KGHDR and CDR2 SFDVKD. This CDR3 region has 11 residues. The DNA for the CDR3 is TGTGCCACCAGTGATTTGTATGGCTACACCTTC. Translated, it gives CATSDLYGYTF.

The chain uses TRBV6-2 or TRBV6-3 and TRBJ2-1; tentatively, D is TRBD1 (5 bases). The V end was cut by 2 bases, the J end by 0 bases, with 17 bases between. CDR3 size: 18 residues. Germline loops: CDR1 MNHEY, CDR2 SVGEGT. For the CDR3, the DNA is TGTGCCAGCAGTTACAGTACAGGTTTGGGTAGCTCCTACAATGAGCAGTTCTTC. Translated: CASSYSTGLGSSYNEQFF.

This clonotype was seen repeatedly, ten times or more. The V gene is TRBV5-1, the J gene TRBJ2-5; D could derive from TRBD1 or TRBD2 (5 bases each). The CDR3 totals 16 residues. Trimming left V 0 bases short and J 5 bases short, with 17 bases between. Germline V gives CDR1 SGHRS, CDR2 YFSETQ. The CDR3 coding sequence is TGCGCCAGCAGCTTGGGGGCAGGGACCTTTGGTGAGACCCAGTACTTC. As protein: CASSLGAGTFGETQYF.

This clonotype was picked up a small number of times. V gene TRBV4-1 combines with J gene TRBJ2-5; 10 bases fit TRBD2. From germline, CDR1 is MGHRA and CDR2 YSYEKL. V lost 0 bases to trimming and J lost 3 bases; unmatched junction nucleotides: 7. The CDR3 runs 17 residues. This chain's CDR3 is CASSQDRSGRAKETQYF. CDR3 sequence (DNA): TGCGCCAGCAGCCAAGATCGAAGCGGGAGGGCCAAAGAGACCCAGTACTTC.

The chain uses TRBV20-1 and TRBJ2-2; 8 nucleotides align to TRBD2. V lost 4 bases to trimming and J lost 5 bases; unmatched junction nucleotides: 3. The V gene's germline CDR1 is DFQATT and CDR2 SNEGSKA (reference sequence). The CDR3 consists of 13 residues. In DNA form, the CDR3 reads TGCAGTGCTACCGCGGGAGGAACCGGGGAGCTGTTTTTT. Protein product: CSATAGGTGELFF.

The chain uses TRBV29-1 and TRBJ1-6; D is undetermined. This CDR3 comprises 11 residues. V was shortened by 6 bases and J by 14 bases, with 14 bases between the two germline ends. Looked up from germline, CDR1 is SQVTM and CDR2 is ANQGSEA. Written as DNA, the CDR3 is TGCAGCGTATTCGTGGGAGGAACCCTCCACTTT. Translating gives CSVFVGGTLHF.

This clonotype showed up many times. The genes are TRBV6-5 and TRBJ2-5; D possibly uses TRBD1 or TRBD2 (7 bases each). This CDR3 region has 15 residues. Germline V lookup: CDR1 MNHEY, CDR2 SVGAGI. The V gene lost 2 bases and the J gene lost 4 bases, with 14 bases spanning the gap. The CDR3 here is CASSYVGGGGETQYF. DNA of the CDR3: TGTGCCAGCAGTTACGTGGGAGGGGGCGGAGAGACCCAGTACTTC.